One sample yielded the 18 T cell receptor beta chains listed below, sequenced in a study of cytomegalovirus exposure and HLA in healthy donors. The PCR employed 60 Vbeta primers together with 13 Jbeta primers. Using immunoSEQ multiplex PCR, the repertoire was profiled, and TCRdb retains in-frame clones only, with some absent. Of approximately 120,000 clones in the sample, about 76% were seen once. Material for sequencing was PBMCs. The receptors stem from a woman aged 40 to 50 in good health and CMV-seropositive.

The chain uses TRBV2 and TRBJ2-1; 7 nucleotides agree with TRBD2. This CDR3 spans 13 amino acids. Trimming at V came to 8 bases and at J to 4 bases, leaving 5 bases not matched to a gene. Per the germline V gene, CDR1 is SNHLY and CDR2 is FYNNEI. CDR3 protein: CASGGGPYNEQFF. CDR3 nucleotides: TGTGCCAGCGGCGGGGGACCGTACAATGAGCAGTTCTTC.

The V and J genes are TRBV6-1 and TRBJ1-2; tentatively, D is TRBD1 (6 bases). V was clipped by 6 bases and J by 8 bases, with 13 bases between them. The CDR3 totals 12 residues. Germline V gene lookup returns CDR1 MNHNS and CDR2 SASEGT. The CDR3 coding sequence is TGTGCCAGCAGGTCACAGGGTTGGGGCTACACCTTC. This sequence encodes CASRSQGWGYTF.

The rearrangement links TRBV4-1 to TRBJ2-3, with 10 bases that match TRBD2. This CDR3 comprises 19 residues. CDR1 MGHRA and CDR2 YSYEKL come from the germline V gene. V lost 4 bases to trimming and J lost 2 bases; unmatched junction nucleotides: 15. The CDR3: CASSRTFSRTSGATDTQYF. CDR3 DNA: TGCGCCAGCAGCCGAACGTTCTCCCGGACTAGCGGAGCCACAGATACGCAGTATTTT.

The chain uses TRBV4-1 and TRBJ2-5; D is undetermined. The CDR3 sequence is 14 residues long. Germline values: CDR1 MGHRA, CDR2 YSYEKL. V gave up 2 bases and J gave up 5 bases, with 12 bases separating them. The CDR3 nucleotides are TGCGCCAGCAGCCAACCTCCTGTGAGGGAGACCCAGTACTTC. Its translation is CASSQPPVRETQYF.

This clone was observed a single time. The chain is built from TRBV7-2 and TRBJ2-5, with D unclear. V was shortened by 1 base and J by 1 base, with 10 bases between the two germline ends. The CDR3 length is 15 residues. The germline gives CDR1 SGHTA, CDR2 FQGNSA. CDR3 residues: CASSLVRAIQETQYF. For the CDR3, the DNA is TGTGCCAGCAGCTTAGTAAGAGCCATCCAAGAGACCCAGTACTTC.

J is TRBJ2-3 and V is TRBV5-1; 10 bases are shared with TRBD1. V trimming: 3 bases; J trimming: 4 bases; junction bases outside the gene matches: 2. This CDR3 has 14 residues. Germline V gene lookup returns CDR1 SGHRS and CDR2 YFSETQ. The CDR3 DNA follows: TGCGCCAGCAGCTCGGGACAGGGGTCAGATACGCAGTATTTT. Its protein product is CASSSGQGSDTQYF.

This clone was detected only once. The CDR3 coding sequence is TGTGCCAGCAGTTCCGGGGGACTAGCGGGGGGCGGGGAGCTGTTTTTT. Its protein product is CASSSGGLAGGGELFF. The genes are TRBV6-5 and TRBJ2-2; 15 positions agree with TRBD2. V dropped 4 bases and J dropped 7; count of bases not matched to a gene: 4. The CDR3 extends over 16 amino acids. Germline CDR1 is MNHEY and CDR2 is SVGAGI.

The CDR3: CAWEQGYGYTF. CDR3 in DNA: TGTGCCTGGGAACAGGGGTATGGCTACACCTTC. The V gene is TRBV30, the J gene TRBJ1-2, with TRBD1 identical over 7 bases. Germline V gene lookup returns CDR1 GTSNPN and CDR2 SVGIG (reference sequence). V lost 5 bases and J lost 5; bases outside the gene matches: 2. The CDR3 is made up of 11 amino acids.

The gene calls are TRBV6-5 and TRBJ1-5; TRBD1 might be the D (5 bases). The V and J ends lost 2 bases and 2 bases respectively, with 10 bases between them. The CDR3 is 15 residues long. CDR1 MNHEY and CDR2 SVGAGI come from the germline V gene. CDR3 sequence reads: CASSYGQGGNQPQHF. The DNA of the CDR3 is TGTGCCAGCAGTTACGGGCAGGGTGGCAATCAGCCCCAGCATTTT.

The rearrangement joins TRBV25-1 to TRBJ2-7; 10 bases are shared with TRBD1. Unmatched junction bases numbered 7, after V lost 6 bases and J lost 5 bases. This CDR3 has 14 residues. Germline CDR1 MGHDK, CDR2 SYGVNS. The CDR3 spells CASRPGTGVNEQYF. DNA of the CDR3: TGTGCCAGCAGACCCGGGACAGGGGTCAACGAGCAGTACTTC.

The V call is TRBV11-2, the J call TRBJ2-5; possible D gene TRBD2, 7 bases. V shed 4 bases and J shed 7 bases, with 13 bases lying between them. This CDR3 spans 13 amino acids. Per germline, CDR1 SGHAT and CDR2 FQNNGV. DNA for the CDR3: TGTGCCAGCAGCTCGAGGGAGGGGGGGACCCAGTACTTC. The encoded protein is CASSSREGGTQYF.

The count of this clone is one. This chain joins TRBV5-1 and TRBJ2-2; a weak D match, TRBD1 (6 bases). The CDR3 spans 16 residues. Per the germline V gene, CDR1 is SGHRS and CDR2 is YFSETQ. V was clipped by 1 base and J by 4 bases, with 14 bases between them. The CDR3, as DNA: TGCGCCAGCAGCTTGATTCAGGGGCGAGTCACCGGGGAGCTGTTTTTT. Translating gives CASSLIQGRVTGELFF.

V gene TRBV6-6 combines with J gene TRBJ2-7; 7 bases are shared with TRBD2. V was pared by 4 bases and J by 1 base, with 7 bases of the junction left unmatched. Germline CDR1 reads MNHNY; CDR2 reads SVGAGI (reference sequence). The CDR3 spans 15 residues. The chain's CDR3 is CASSFPAGRSYEQYF. Here the CDR3 DNA reads TGTGCCAGCAGTTTCCCAGCGGGGCGGTCCTACGAGCAGTACTTC.

This clone occurred a few times. This CDR3 is missing its conserved last phenylalanine or tryptophan, likely due to a read error. The DNA is omitted, as the CDR3 cannot be located on it reliably, and the CDR3 follows TCRdb's listing. The V gene is TRBV10-1, the J gene TRBJ1-2. Germline V CDR1 and CDR2: WNHNN, SYGVQD (reference sequence). Ends included, the CDR3 has 8 residues. The CDR3 protein is CASRREEV.

The chain combines TRBV5-1 with TRBJ2-3, with 7 bases aligning to TRBD2. This CDR3 region has 15 residues. Unmatched junction bases numbered 7, after V lost 1 base and J lost 5 bases. CDR1 SGHRS and CDR2 YFSETQ come from the germline V gene. CDR3: CASSLNSGKGDTQYF. The CDR3 DNA sequence: TGCGCCAGCAGCTTGAACAGCGGGAAGGGAGATACGCAGTATTTT.

The V gene is TRBV6-6, the J gene TRBJ1-2; a possible D gene is TRBD1 (6 bases). V was shortened by 6 bases and J by 6 bases, with 11 bases between the two germline ends. CDR3 length equals 12 residues. The V gene's germline CDR1 is MNHNY and CDR2 SVGAGI (reference sequence). The CDR3 nucleotides are TGTGCCAGCAGAACAAACAGGGATGGCTACACCTTC. This sequence encodes CASRTNRDGYTF.

The V call is TRBV11-2, the J call TRBJ2-5; TRBD1 agrees at 11 bases. CDR1 and CDR2 from the germline V gene are SGHAT and FQNNGV. The CDR3 consists of 14 residues. The V and J ends lost 4 bases and 7 bases, in that order; junction bases with no gene match: 5. CDR3 loop: CASSWDRGAVTQYF. The CDR3 DNA follows: TGTGCCAGCAGCTGGGACAGGGGGGCTGTGACCCAGTACTTC.

This rearrangement joins TRBV6-5 to TRBJ1-3; no clear D. The V gene's germline CDR1 is MNHEY and CDR2 SVGAGI. The CDR3 is made up of 11 amino acids. Deletions cut 8 bases from V and 8 bases from J, with 10 bases between. The DNA of the CDR3 is TGTGCCAGCCCTAGGCGGGACACCATATATTTT. Encoded protein: CASPRRDTIYF.